A selection of T cell receptor beta chains follows, all from one sample in a study of T-cell reconstitution after alpha-beta-depleted transplantation in children. From the PCR reads, TCRdb called clonotypes with MiXCR, one entry per CDR3 protein. The sample holds nearly 250,000 distinct CDR3 sequences, 6.5% to 10% seen once. This specimen consisted of PBMCs, mostly from graft donor cells, obtained 180 days after TCRalphabeta/CD19-depleted stem cell transplant. These receptors all stem from a male patient aged 5 to 17 who had a stem cell transplant for acute lymphoblastic leukemia, so the T cells may come from the graft donor. Each CDR3 is given with its conserved first and last residue. Fields, in order: J gene, clone size, V gene, D gene, CDR3 DNA, CDR3 protein. D genes are given only for firm matches. Expanded clones get a size class; other rows say once, few or many, or leave the size out.

j_gene: TRBJ2-3; abundance: many; v_gene: TRBV10-3; d_gene: TRBD1; CDR3nt: TGTGCCACGTCGTTGACCGGGACAGGACACACAGATACGCAGTATTTT; CDR3aa: CATSLTGTGHTDTQYF
j_gene: TRBJ2-2; abundance: many; v_gene: TRBV9; d_gene: TRBD2; CDR3nt: TGTGCCAGCACCAGGGAGGGGTACACCGGGGAGCTGTTTTTT; CDR3aa: CASTREGYTGELFF
j_gene: TRBJ2-7; abundance: many; v_gene: TRBV6-6; d_gene: -; CDR3nt: TGTGCCAGCAGTTACTTCACCGAGCAGTACTTC; CDR3aa: CASSYFTEQYF
j_gene: TRBJ2-1; abundance: many; v_gene: TRBV7-9; d_gene: TRBD1; CDR3nt: TGTGCCAGCAGAGGACAGGGGAACAATGAGCAGTTCTTC; CDR3aa: CASRGQGNNEQFF
j_gene: TRBJ2-7; abundance: few; v_gene: TRBV20-1; d_gene: -; CDR3nt: TGCAGTGCTAGGGGACTCAGCCACGAGCAGTACTTC; CDR3aa: CSARGLSHEQYF
j_gene: TRBJ1-5; abundance: many; v_gene: TRBV28; d_gene: -; CDR3nt: TGTGCCAGCAGTTTTGGGGGTTTTACAGGAAACGATCAGCCCCAGCATTTT; CDR3aa: CASSFGGFTGNDQPQHF
j_gene: TRBJ2-4; abundance: -; v_gene: TRBV4-2; d_gene: -; CDR3nt: TGTGCCAGCAGCCGTCCATCGGACAGACCCCTAGCCAAAAACATTCAGTACTTC; CDR3aa: CASSRPSDRPLAKNIQYF
j_gene: TRBJ2-2; abundance: many; v_gene: TRBV29-1; d_gene: -; CDR3nt: TGCAGCGTTGAAGAAGGCCTAGCTGTGGGCACCGGGGAGCTGTTTTTT; CDR3aa: CSVEEGLAVGTGELFF
j_gene: TRBJ1-5; abundance: few; v_gene: TRBV19; d_gene: TRBD1; CDR3nt: TGTGCCAGTACTCCGCCGGGACAGAATCAGCCCCAGCATTTT; CDR3aa: CASTPPGQNQPQHF
j_gene: TRBJ1-2; abundance: many; v_gene: TRBV7-9; d_gene: -; CDR3nt: TGTGCCAGCACCCTGGACAGCCCCTATGGCTACACCTTC; CDR3aa: CASTLDSPYGYTF
j_gene: TRBJ2-3; abundance: few; v_gene: TRBV11-2; d_gene: TRBD2; CDR3nt: TGTGCCAGCAGTTATAGCGGGGGGCCCACAGATACGCAGTATTTT; CDR3aa: CASSYSGGPTDTQYF
j_gene: TRBJ2-1; abundance: -; v_gene: TRBV6-5; d_gene: -; CDR3nt: TGTGCCAGCAGTTACGCAGGAGTCGCCGGAGAGCAGTTCTTC; CDR3aa: CASSYAGVAGEQFF
j_gene: TRBJ2-1; abundance: -; v_gene: TRBV6-1; d_gene: TRBD2; CDR3nt: TGTGCCAGCAGTCGACTAGCGGGGGGGTCCTACAATGAGCAGTTCTTC; CDR3aa: CASSRLAGGSYNEQFF
j_gene: TRBJ2-7; abundance: many; v_gene: TRBV6-5; d_gene: TRBD1; CDR3nt: TGTGCCAGCAGTTACGACAGGGGGATCTACGAGCAGTACTTC; CDR3aa: CASSYDRGIYEQYF
j_gene: TRBJ2-3; abundance: many; v_gene: TRBV9; d_gene: -; CDR3nt: TGTGCCAGCAGCGTAGTTGGGGCTGTTGCAGATACGCAGTATTTT; CDR3aa: CASSVVGAVADTQYF
j_gene: TRBJ1-2; abundance: many; v_gene: TRBV4-3; d_gene: -; CDR3nt: TGCGCCAGCAGCCAAGCAACCGGCCCCGTCTATGGCTACACCTTC; CDR3aa: CASSQATGPVYGYTF
j_gene: TRBJ1-5; abundance: many; v_gene: TRBV28; d_gene: -; CDR3nt: TGTGCCAGCAGGGGGTGGCAGATTAGCAATCAGCCCCAGCATTTT; CDR3aa: CASRGWQISNQPQHF
j_gene: TRBJ2-3; abundance: many; v_gene: TRBV20-1; d_gene: TRBD1; CDR3nt: TGCAGTGCTAGAGTTCCCGGGACAGGGAGGACAGATACGCAGTATTTT; CDR3aa: CSARVPGTGRTDTQYF
j_gene: TRBJ2-5; abundance: many; v_gene: TRBV6-5; d_gene: -; CDR3nt: TGTGCCAGCAGTTACTCGTTCGCAGCTCAAGAGACCCAGTACTTC; CDR3aa: CASSYSFAAQETQYF
j_gene: TRBJ2-1; abundance: many; v_gene: TRBV6-2/TRBV6-3; d_gene: -; CDR3nt: TGTGCCAGCAGTTACCCTTATACTAGCAGCCATGAGCAGTTCTTC; CDR3aa: CASSYPYTSSHEQFF
j_gene: TRBJ2-7; abundance: many; v_gene: TRBV18; d_gene: -; CDR3nt: TGTGCCAGCTCACCACAGAGGGGTTCCTACGAGCAGTACTTC; CDR3aa: CASSPQRGSYEQYF
j_gene: TRBJ2-6; abundance: many; v_gene: TRBV28; d_gene: -; CDR3nt: TGTGCCAGCAGCTCGTTCTTGGGGGCCAACGTCCTGACTTTC; CDR3aa: CASSSFLGANVLTF
j_gene: TRBJ2-1; abundance: many; v_gene: TRBV13; d_gene: TRBD2; CDR3nt: TGTGCCAGCAACTCCCGACTAGCGGGAGGTTACAATGAGCAGTTCTTC; CDR3aa: CASNSRLAGGYNEQFF
j_gene: TRBJ2-1; abundance: -; v_gene: TRBV10-2; d_gene: -; CDR3nt: TGCGCCAGCAGTCTAACAGGGAACTACAATGAGCAGTTCTTC; CDR3aa: CASSLTGNYNEQFF
j_gene: TRBJ2-2; abundance: many; v_gene: TRBV4-3; d_gene: -; CDR3nt: TGCGCCAGCAGCTACGCTCGGGTGGACGGGGAGCTGTTTTTT; CDR3aa: CASSYARVDGELFF
j_gene: TRBJ2-5; abundance: many; v_gene: TRBV29-1; d_gene: TRBD2; CDR3nt: TGCAGCGGTCGCTCTAGCGGGGGTCCCCAAGAGACCCAGTACTTC; CDR3aa: CSGRSSGGPQETQYF
j_gene: TRBJ2-7; abundance: many; v_gene: TRBV18; d_gene: TRBD2; CDR3nt: TGTGCCAGCTCACCCGATGCGGGGGGGGCTAACGAGCAGTACTTC; CDR3aa: CASSPDAGGANEQYF
j_gene: TRBJ2-3; abundance: many; v_gene: TRBV5-1; d_gene: TRBD2; CDR3nt: TGCGCCAGCAGCTTGGCCGGGACTAGCGGCTTAAAGCAGTATTTT; CDR3aa: CASSLAGTSGLKQYF
j_gene: TRBJ1-4; abundance: many; v_gene: TRBV2; d_gene: TRBD1; CDR3nt: TGTGCCAGCAGTGAATCCGGAGGGGGCAAAACTGGAATTGAAAAACTGTTTTTT; CDR3aa: CASSESGGGKTGIEKLFF
j_gene: TRBJ1-5; abundance: many; v_gene: TRBV7-9; d_gene: -; CDR3nt: TGTGCCAGCAGCCCCCTTGGTTCGGGCAATCAGCCCCAGCATTTT; CDR3aa: CASSPLGSGNQPQHF
j_gene: TRBJ1-5; abundance: -; v_gene: TRBV20-1; d_gene: -; CDR3nt: TGCAGTGCTAAGGCCCCGGGACAAGGGCCCTATTTTCTGAATCAGCCCCAGCATTTT; CDR3aa: CSAKAPGQGPYFLNQPQHF
j_gene: TRBJ2-3; abundance: many; v_gene: TRBV19; d_gene: TRBD1; CDR3nt: TGTGCCAGTAGCCGTAGACAGGGTACTACAGATACGCAGTATTTT; CDR3aa: CASSRRQGTTDTQYF
j_gene: TRBJ2-2; abundance: many; v_gene: TRBV7-3; d_gene: TRBD2; CDR3nt: TGTGCCAGCAGGTTTAGCGGGACGGCGCCCGGGGAGCTGTTTTTT; CDR3aa: CASRFSGTAPGELFF
j_gene: TRBJ2-3; abundance: many; v_gene: TRBV6-5; d_gene: -; CDR3nt: TGTGCCAGCAGTTACGGGCAGTTCCGCACAGATACGCAGTATTTT; CDR3aa: CASSYGQFRTDTQYF
j_gene: TRBJ2-3; abundance: many; v_gene: TRBV7-3; d_gene: TRBD1; CDR3nt: TGTGCCAGCAGCTTAAGGACAGGGCCCCTCGATACGCAGTATTTT; CDR3aa: CASSLRTGPLDTQYF
j_gene: TRBJ2-5; abundance: many; v_gene: TRBV7-9; d_gene: -; CDR3nt: TGTGCCAGCAGCTCTCCCCCCCGGGAGACCCAGTACTTC; CDR3aa: CASSSPPRETQYF
j_gene: TRBJ1-1; abundance: many; v_gene: TRBV25-1; d_gene: -; CDR3nt: TGTGCCAGCAGTGATCAGGGGCGCTGGAACACTGAAGCTTTCTTT; CDR3aa: CASSDQGRWNTEAFF
j_gene: TRBJ1-2; abundance: many; v_gene: TRBV5-1; d_gene: TRBD1; CDR3nt: TGCGCCAGCAGCTTGGACAGGGGCCGGGGTTCCTATGGCTACACCTTC; CDR3aa: CASSLDRGRGSYGYTF
j_gene: TRBJ2-7; abundance: many; v_gene: TRBV5-4; d_gene: -; CDR3nt: TGTGCCAGCAGCAGGGAGGCCTACGAGCAGTACTTC; CDR3aa: CASSREAYEQYF
j_gene: TRBJ2-4; abundance: many; v_gene: TRBV11-2; d_gene: TRBD2; CDR3nt: TGTGCCAGCAGCTCAACCCGGGGGGGCAGGGCAGCCAAAAACATTCAGTACTTC; CDR3aa: CASSSTRGGRAAKNIQYF